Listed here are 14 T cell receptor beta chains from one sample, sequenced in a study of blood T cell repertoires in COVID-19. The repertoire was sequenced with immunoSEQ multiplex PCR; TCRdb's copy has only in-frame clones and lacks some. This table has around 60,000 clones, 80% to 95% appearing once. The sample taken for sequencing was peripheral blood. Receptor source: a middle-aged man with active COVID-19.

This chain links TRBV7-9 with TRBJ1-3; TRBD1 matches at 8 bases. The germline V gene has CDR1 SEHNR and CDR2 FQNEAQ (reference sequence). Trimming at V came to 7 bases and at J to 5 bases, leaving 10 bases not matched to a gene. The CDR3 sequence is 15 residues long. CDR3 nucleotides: TGTGCCAGCACCATAACGTGGACAGGGAGAAACACCATATATTTT. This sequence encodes CASTITWTGRNTIYF. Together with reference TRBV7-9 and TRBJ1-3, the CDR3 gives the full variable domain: DTGVSQNPRHKITKRGQNVTFRCDPISEHNRLYWYRQTLGQGPEFLTYFQNEAQLEKSRLLSDRFSAERPKGSFSTLEIQRTEQGDSAMYLCASTITWTGRNTIYFGEGSWLTVV.

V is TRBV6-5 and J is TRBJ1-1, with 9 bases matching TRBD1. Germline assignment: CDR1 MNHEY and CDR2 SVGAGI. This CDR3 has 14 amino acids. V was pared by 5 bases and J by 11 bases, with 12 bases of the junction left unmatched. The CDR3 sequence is CASSRYLQGARAFF. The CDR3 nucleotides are TGTGCCAGCAGTCGCTACTTACAGGGGGCGCGGGCTTTCTTT.

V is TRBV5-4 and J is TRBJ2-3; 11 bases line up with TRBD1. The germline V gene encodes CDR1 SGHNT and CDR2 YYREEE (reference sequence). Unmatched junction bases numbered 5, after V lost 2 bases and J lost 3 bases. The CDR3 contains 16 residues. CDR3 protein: CASSFGGQGATDTQYF. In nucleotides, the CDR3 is TGTGCCAGCAGCTTCGGAGGACAGGGGGCAACAGATACGCAGTATTTT.

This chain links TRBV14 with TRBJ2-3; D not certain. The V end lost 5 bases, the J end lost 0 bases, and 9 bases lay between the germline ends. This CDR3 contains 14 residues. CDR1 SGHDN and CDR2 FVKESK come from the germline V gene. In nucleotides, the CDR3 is TGTGCCAGCAGCGCGTGGTCTAGCACAGATACGCAGTATTTT. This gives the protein CASSAWSSTDTQYF.

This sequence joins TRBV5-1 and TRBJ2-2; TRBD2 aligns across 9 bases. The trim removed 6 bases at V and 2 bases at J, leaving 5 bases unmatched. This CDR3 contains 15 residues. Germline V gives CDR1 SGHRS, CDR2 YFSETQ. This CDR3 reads CASTSSGRNTGELFF. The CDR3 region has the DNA TGCGCCAGCACGAGTAGCGGGAGAAACACCGGGGAGCTGTTTTTT. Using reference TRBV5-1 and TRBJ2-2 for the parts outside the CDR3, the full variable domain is KAGVTQTPRYLIKTRGQQVTLSCSPISGHRSVSWYQQTPGQGLQFLFEYFSETQRNKGNFPGRFSGRQFSNSRSEMNVSTLELGDSALYLCASTSSGRNTGELFFGEGSRLTVL.

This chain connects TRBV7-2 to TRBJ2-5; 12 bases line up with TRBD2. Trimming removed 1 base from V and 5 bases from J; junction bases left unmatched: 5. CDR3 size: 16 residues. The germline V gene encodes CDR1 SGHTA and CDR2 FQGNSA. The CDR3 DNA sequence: TGTGCCAGCAGCTTAGTAGCTAGCGGGGGGGCCGAGACCCAGTACTTC. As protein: CASSLVASGGAETQYF. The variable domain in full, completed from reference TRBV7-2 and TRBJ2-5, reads GAGVSQSPSNKVTEKGKDVELRCDPISGHTALYWYRQSLGQGLEFLIYFQGNSAPDKSGLPSDRFSAERTGGSVSTLTIQRTQQEDSAVYLCASSLVASGGAETQYFGPGTRLLVL.

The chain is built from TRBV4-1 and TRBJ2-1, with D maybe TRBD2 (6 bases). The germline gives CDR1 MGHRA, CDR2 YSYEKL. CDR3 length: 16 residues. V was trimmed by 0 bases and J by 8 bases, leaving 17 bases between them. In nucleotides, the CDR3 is TGCGCCAGCAGCCAAGAGGCTCCACCGTCTAGCGATGAGCAGTTCTTC. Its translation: CASSQEAPPSSDEQFF.

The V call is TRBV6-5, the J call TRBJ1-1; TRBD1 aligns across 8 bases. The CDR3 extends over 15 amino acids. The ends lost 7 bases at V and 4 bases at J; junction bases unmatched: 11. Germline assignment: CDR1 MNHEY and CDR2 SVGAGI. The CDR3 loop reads CASTLLTTGVTEAFF. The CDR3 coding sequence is TGTGCCAGCACTCTATTGACGACAGGGGTCACTGAAGCTTTCTTT.

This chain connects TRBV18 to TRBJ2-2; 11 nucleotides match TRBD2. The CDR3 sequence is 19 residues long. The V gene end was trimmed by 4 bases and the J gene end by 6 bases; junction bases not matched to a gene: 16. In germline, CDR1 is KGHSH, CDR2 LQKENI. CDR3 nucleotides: TGTGCCAGCTCACAAGGGGGACGACTAGCGGGACGACCGTCCGGGGAGCTGTTTTTT. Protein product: CASSQGGRLAGRPSGELFF. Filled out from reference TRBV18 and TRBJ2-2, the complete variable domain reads NAGVMQNPRHLVRRRGQEARLRCSPMKGHSHVYWYRQLPEEGLKFMVYLQKENIIDESGMPKERFSAEFPKEGPSILRIQQVVRGDSAAYFCASSQGGRLAGRPSGELFFGEGSRLTVL.

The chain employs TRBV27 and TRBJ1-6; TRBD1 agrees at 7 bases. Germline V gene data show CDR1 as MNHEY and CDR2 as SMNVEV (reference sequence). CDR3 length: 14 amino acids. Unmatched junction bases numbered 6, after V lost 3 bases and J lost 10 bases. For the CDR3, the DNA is TGTGCCAGCAGTTTGCTAGGGGGCGAGTCACCCCTCCACTTT. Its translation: CASSLLGGESPLHF.

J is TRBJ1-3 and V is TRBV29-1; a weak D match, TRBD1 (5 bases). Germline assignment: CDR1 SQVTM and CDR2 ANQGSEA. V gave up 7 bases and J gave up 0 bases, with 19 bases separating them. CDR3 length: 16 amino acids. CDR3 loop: CSATLGGDYSGNTIYF. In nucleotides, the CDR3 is TGCAGCGCAACTCTGGGGGGGGACTACTCTGGAAACACCATATATTTT.

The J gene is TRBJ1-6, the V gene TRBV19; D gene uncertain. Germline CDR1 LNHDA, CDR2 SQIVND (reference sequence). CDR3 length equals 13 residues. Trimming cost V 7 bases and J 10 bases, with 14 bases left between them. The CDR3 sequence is CASTWGSGSPLHF. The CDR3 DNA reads TGTGCCAGTACTTGGGGATCGGGGTCACCCCTCCACTTT.

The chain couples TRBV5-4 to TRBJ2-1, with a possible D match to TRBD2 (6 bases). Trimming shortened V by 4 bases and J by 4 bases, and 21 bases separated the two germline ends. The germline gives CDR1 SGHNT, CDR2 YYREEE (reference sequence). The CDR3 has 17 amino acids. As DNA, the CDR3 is TGTGCCAGCAGCCCCGGAGGGCGGCCGACCCGATACAATGAGCAGTTCTTC. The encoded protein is CASSPGGRPTRYNEQFF.

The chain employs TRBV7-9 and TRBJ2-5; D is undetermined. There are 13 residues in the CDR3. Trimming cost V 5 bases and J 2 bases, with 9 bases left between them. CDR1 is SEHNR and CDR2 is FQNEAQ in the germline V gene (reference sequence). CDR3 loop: CASSRSRQETQYF. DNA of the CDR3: TGTGCCAGCAGCCGGTCCCGACAAGAGACCCAGTACTTC. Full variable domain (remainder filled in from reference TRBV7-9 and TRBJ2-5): DTGVSQNPRHKITKRGQNVTFRCDPISEHNRLYWYRQTLGQGPEFLTYFQNEAQLEKSRLLSDRFSAERPKGSFSTLEIQRTEQGDSAMYLCASSRSRQETQYFGPGTRLLVL.